This note documents a single TCR beta chain sequence. What it recognizes is unknown. The data stem from a study of cytomegalovirus exposure and HLA in healthy donors. Study in general: Membership in the Caucasian-associated ancestry cluster was found for around four fifths of approximately 430 genotyped donors. Study-wide results and limits: Presence/absence results assume similar sequencing depth per donor, which may not hold. Researchers reported in a later analysis that a missense DCLRE1C variant was tied to TCR beta V- and J-gene trimming.

PCR employed 60 Vbeta and 13 Jbeta primers. In the study's own analysis: Around 10 million of the about 80 million unique TCR beta chains counted in a later analysis were shared. The assay was immunoSEQ multiplex PCR, and TCRdb's table has in-frame clones only and misses some. From that table come the V and J calls and clone size; the DNA was used to work out D and trimming. The sample has around 120,000 clones, 79% seen once. CDR1 is SNHLY and CDR2 is FYNNEI in the germline V gene. The CDR3 sequence is 14 residues long. V dropped 1 base and J dropped 2 bases, with 8 bases sitting between them. The specimen was PBMCs. This TCR came from a man aged 18-30 years in good health and CMV-seronegative. This sequence joins TRBV2 and TRBJ2-5, with D possibly TRBD2 on 6 matching bases. The CDR3, as DNA: TGTGCCAGCAGTGAAGACGGGAGTCAAGAGACCCAGTACTTC. As protein: CASSEDGSQETQYF.